This TCR beta chain came from a study of blood T cells in healthy people across ages. Study information: Template switching captured about one barcoded beta molecule per two T cells.

This CDR3 spans 13 amino acids. V dropped 6 bases and J dropped 5 bases, with 10 bases sitting between them. From germline, CDR1 is MDHEN and CDR2 SYDVKM. Through a sample-barcoded 5' primer and a J-beta primer mix, a second PCR was run for roughly 7 to 12 cycles. Each cDNA molecule, via a template-switch adaptor with 12 random nucleotides, was tagged. Each CDR3 protein gets one entry after TCRdb re-called the 5' RACE reads with MiXCR. The data show 1.4 million or so distinct CDR3 sequences, with under 55% seen just once and about 4.1% held by the top ten. The chain combines TRBV28 with TRBJ1-4; tentative D call: TRBD1 (5 bases). This TCR was sampled from a woman aged 18-29 years in good health. Material for sequencing was blood. CDR3 bases: TGTGCCAGCAGGAGACAGACGAATGAAAAACTGTTTTTT. Translated: CASRRQTNEKLFF.